Listed below are T cell receptor beta chains from one sample, sequenced in a study of blood T cell repertoires in COVID-19. The protocol was immunoSEQ multiplex PCR, while the TCRdb copy is restricted to in-frame clones and leaves out a portion. The sample carries about 260,000 clones, more than 75% recorded once. Sample: peripheral blood. These receptor sequences come from a woman aged 35 to 49 who had recovered from COVID-19. Both conserved end residues are part of each CDR3. The D gene is left open where the match is weak. Some rows mark clone size as missing; the rest say once, few, many or name a class of expanded clone.

CDR3nt: TGCGCCACTCGGGCTAGCGGGGGAGCAAATACGCAGTATTTT
CDR3aa: CATRASGGANTQYF
v_gene: TRBV10-1
abundance: -
j_gene: TRBJ2-3
len: 14
d_gene: TRBD2

CDR3nt: TGTGCCAGCTCTTTAGACAGGGTAACAGATACGCAGTATTTT
CDR3aa: CASSLDRVTDTQYF
v_gene: TRBV18
abundance: -
j_gene: TRBJ2-3
len: 14
d_gene: TRBD1

CDR3nt: TGTGCCAGCAGTGAAGACACAGAAATAAGCTCCTATAATTCACCCCTCCACTTT
CDR3aa: CASSEDTEISSYNSPLHF
v_gene: TRBV2
abundance: -
j_gene: TRBJ1-6
len: 18
d_gene: -

CDR3nt: TGTGCCAGCAGCCAAGATATCGGCACGGGACTAGCGGGGGGGCTATCCTACAATGAGCAGTTCTTC
CDR3aa: CASSQDIGTGLAGGLSYNEQFF
v_gene: TRBV3-1/TRBV3-2
abundance: -
j_gene: TRBJ2-1
len: 22
d_gene: TRBD2

CDR3nt: TGTGCCAGCAGTTCTCACAGGGCTTGGGGAAATGAAAAACTGTTTTTT
CDR3aa: CASSSHRAWGNEKLFF
v_gene: TRBV27
abundance: -
j_gene: TRBJ1-4
len: 16
d_gene: -

CDR3nt: TGTGCCAGCAGCGACCGCAGGGTTTATGATCAGCCCCAGCATTTT
CDR3aa: CASSDRRVYDQPQHF
v_gene: TRBV2
abundance: -
j_gene: TRBJ1-5
len: 15
d_gene: -

CDR3nt: TGTGCCAGCAGCCAAGATTCTAGCCCCGAGGGGGGGGCTAATGAAAAACTGTTTTTT
CDR3aa: CASSQDSSPEGGANEKLFF
v_gene: TRBV3-1/TRBV3-2
abundance: -
j_gene: TRBJ1-4
len: 19
d_gene: -

CDR3nt: TGCGCCAGCAGCTTGGCAGGGGCTGACACTGAAGCTTTCTTT
CDR3aa: CASSLAGADTEAFF
v_gene: TRBV5-1
abundance: -
j_gene: TRBJ1-1
len: 14
d_gene: -

CDR3nt: TGTGCCAGCAGCCTATTCCCTGCCGGGACTAGCTCCTACGAGCAGTACTTC
CDR3aa: CASSLFPAGTSSYEQYF
v_gene: TRBV7-9
abundance: -
j_gene: TRBJ2-7
len: 17
d_gene: TRBD2

CDR3nt: TGTGCCAGCAGTGGTTCCGGGACAGGGGGACAGCCCCAGCATTTT
CDR3aa: CASSGSGTGGQPQHF
v_gene: TRBV2
abundance: -
j_gene: TRBJ1-5
len: 15
d_gene: TRBD1

CDR3nt: TGTGCCATCAGTGAGCCCGGACAGGGGTGGACGGTAATGAACACTGAAGCTTTCTTT
CDR3aa: CAISEPGQGWTVMNTEAFF
v_gene: TRBV10-3
abundance: -
j_gene: TRBJ1-1
len: 19
d_gene: TRBD1

CDR3nt: TGTGCCAGCAGTGTCGACACTGAAGCTTTCTTT
CDR3aa: CASSVDTEAFF
v_gene: TRBV2
abundance: -
j_gene: TRBJ1-1
len: 11
d_gene: -

CDR3nt: TGTGCTAGTGCCCGCGGGGCAGGGAGCGGGGAGCAGTACTTC
CDR3aa: CASARGAGSGEQYF
v_gene: TRBV12-5
abundance: -
j_gene: TRBJ2-7
len: 14
d_gene: -

CDR3nt: TGCGCCAGCAGCCAAGATTGGAGCAAGGGGGAGACCCAGTACTTC
CDR3aa: CASSQDWSKGETQYF
v_gene: TRBV4-3
abundance: -
j_gene: TRBJ2-5
len: 15
d_gene: -

CDR3nt: TGTGCCAGCAGCGAACAGCGGGGCGGTGGCTACACCTTC
CDR3aa: CASSEQRGGGYTF
v_gene: TRBV12-3/TRBV12-4
abundance: -
j_gene: TRBJ1-2
len: 13
d_gene: -

CDR3nt: TGTGCCTGGAGTGTACGGATGGGGACATACCTCTCTGGGGCCAACGTCCTGACTTTC
CDR3aa: CAWSVRMGTYLSGANVLTF
v_gene: TRBV30
abundance: -
j_gene: TRBJ2-6
len: 19
d_gene: -

CDR3nt: TGTGCCAGCAGCCTCGGGACTCTGGGAGGGGAGACCCAGTACTTC
CDR3aa: CASSLGTLGGETQYF
v_gene: TRBV3-1/TRBV3-2
abundance: -
j_gene: TRBJ2-5
len: 15
d_gene: TRBD2

CDR3nt: TGTGCCAGCAGTTACTCCGGTCCCACAGATACGCAGTATTTT
CDR3aa: CASSYSGPTDTQYF
v_gene: TRBV6-5
abundance: -
j_gene: TRBJ2-3
len: 14
d_gene: -

CDR3nt: TGTGCCAGTACCCAACGTGGGGCACAAAACACAGATACGCAGTATTTT
CDR3aa: CASTQRGAQNTDTQYF
v_gene: TRBV19
abundance: -
j_gene: TRBJ2-3
len: 16
d_gene: -

CDR3nt: TGTGCCAGCAGCTCCGGACAGTCTGTGAACACTGAAGCTTTCTTT
CDR3aa: CASSSGQSVNTEAFF
v_gene: TRBV7-6
abundance: -
j_gene: TRBJ1-1
len: 15
d_gene: -

CDR3nt: TGTGCCAGCAGCTCACAGGGGGCAGACTATGGCTACACCTTC
CDR3aa: CASSSQGADYGYTF
v_gene: TRBV2
abundance: few
j_gene: TRBJ1-2
len: 14
d_gene: TRBD1

CDR3nt: TGCGCCAGCAGCAAGGAGGAGGGGTCTAGGAATGAGCAGTTCTTC
CDR3aa: CASSKEEGSRNEQFF
v_gene: TRBV5-1
abundance: -
j_gene: TRBJ2-1
len: 15
d_gene: -

CDR3nt: TGTGCCAGCAGCCCCCGGGAGGAGCTGTTTTTT
CDR3aa: CASSPREELFF
v_gene: TRBV9
abundance: -
j_gene: TRBJ2-2
len: 11
d_gene: -

CDR3nt: TGTGCCAGCGGCCACCCGGCCGTCGGGACAGGGGACTACGAGCAGTACTTC
CDR3aa: CASGHPAVGTGDYEQYF
v_gene: TRBV9
abundance: -
j_gene: TRBJ2-7
len: 17
d_gene: TRBD1

CDR3nt: TGTGCCAGCAGCCCGGGACAGGGGGCGGCAAATGAGCAGTTCTTC
CDR3aa: CASSPGQGAANEQFF
v_gene: TRBV7-2
abundance: -
j_gene: TRBJ2-1
len: 15
d_gene: TRBD1

CDR3nt: TGTGCCAGCAGCAGTGCAGGGGTAGATACGCAGTATTTT
CDR3aa: CASSSAGVDTQYF
v_gene: TRBV7-3
abundance: -
j_gene: TRBJ2-3
len: 13
d_gene: -

CDR3nt: TGTGCCACCAGTGAGGGGGGACGGGATAATTCACCCCTCCACTTT
CDR3aa: CATSEGGRDNSPLHF
v_gene: TRBV24-1
abundance: once
j_gene: TRBJ1-6
len: 15
d_gene: -

CDR3nt: TGCGCCAGCAGCACTCTGCGTACAACCGGGGGGGCCCAGTACTTC
CDR3aa: CASSTLRTTGGAQYF
v_gene: TRBV5-1
abundance: -
j_gene: TRBJ2-5
len: 15
d_gene: TRBD2

CDR3nt: TGCGCCAGCAGCGAAGGACAGGCTCTTAATGAAAAACTGTTTTTT
CDR3aa: CASSEGQALNEKLFF
v_gene: TRBV5-1
abundance: -
j_gene: TRBJ1-4
len: 15
d_gene: TRBD1

CDR3nt: TGTGCCAGCAGCCCCAATAAGGGGGCGTCCGGCTACACCTTC
CDR3aa: CASSPNKGASGYTF
v_gene: TRBV7-9
abundance: -
j_gene: TRBJ1-2
len: 14
d_gene: TRBD1

CDR3nt: TGTGCCAGTAAAGGCGGGGTGGGCGAAAAACTGTTTTTT
CDR3aa: CASKGGVGEKLFF
v_gene: TRBV19
abundance: -
j_gene: TRBJ1-4
len: 13
d_gene: -

CDR3nt: TGTGCCAGCAGCGTAGCTCCCACAGATACGCAGTATTTT
CDR3aa: CASSVAPTDTQYF
v_gene: TRBV9
abundance: many
j_gene: TRBJ2-3
len: 13
d_gene: -

CDR3nt: TGCGCCAGCAGCCATGGTTGGACTAGTCGGAATGAGCAGTTCTTC
CDR3aa: CASSHGWTSRNEQFF
v_gene: TRBV5-1
abundance: -
j_gene: TRBJ2-1
len: 15
d_gene: TRBD2

CDR3nt: TGTGCCTGGACACGTGGGGCCCCAGATACGCAGTATTTT
CDR3aa: CAWTRGAPDTQYF
v_gene: TRBV30
abundance: -
j_gene: TRBJ2-3
len: 13
d_gene: -

CDR3nt: TGTGCCAGCAGTCGGGACAGTTGGCAGCCCCAGCATTTT
CDR3aa: CASSRDSWQPQHF
v_gene: TRBV2
abundance: -
j_gene: TRBJ1-5
len: 13
d_gene: TRBD1

CDR3nt: TGCGCCAGCACGGAGGGGCAAAGAGATACGCAGTATTTT
CDR3aa: CASTEGQRDTQYF
v_gene: TRBV5-1
abundance: -
j_gene: TRBJ2-3
len: 13
d_gene: -

CDR3nt: TGCGCCAGCAGCACTGGTGGCCTAGCGGGGGGGCAGGTGGATACGCAGTATTTT
CDR3aa: CASSTGGLAGGQVDTQYF
v_gene: TRBV5-1
abundance: -
j_gene: TRBJ2-3
len: 18
d_gene: TRBD2

CDR3nt: TGTGCCAGCAGTTACTCCCCCAGGACAGGGGCCAATGGCTACACCTTC
CDR3aa: CASSYSPRTGANGYTF
v_gene: TRBV6-5
abundance: -
j_gene: TRBJ1-2
len: 16
d_gene: TRBD1

CDR3nt: TGTGCCAGCAGTGTCACAGGCAATGAGCAGTTCTTC
CDR3aa: CASSVTGNEQFF
v_gene: TRBV25-1
abundance: -
j_gene: TRBJ2-1
len: 12
d_gene: -

CDR3nt: TGCGCCAGCAGCCGGTGGGACAGGGGGACTGGGAACTATGGCTACACCTTC
CDR3aa: CASSRWDRGTGNYGYTF
v_gene: TRBV4-3
abundance: -
j_gene: TRBJ1-2
len: 17
d_gene: TRBD1

CDR3nt: TGTGCCAGCAGTATAGCCTTGGGTGAAAAACTGTTTTTT
CDR3aa: CASSIALGEKLFF
v_gene: TRBV2
abundance: -
j_gene: TRBJ1-4
len: 13
d_gene: -

CDR3nt: TGTGCCAGCAGCCGTTGGGAGGTCTATGGCTACACCTTC
CDR3aa: CASSRWEVYGYTF
v_gene: TRBV5-4
abundance: -
j_gene: TRBJ1-2
len: 13
d_gene: -

CDR3nt: TGTGCCAGCAGCTTAGAGAGCGCGGGGGGTCCCTACGAGCAGTACTTC
CDR3aa: CASSLESAGGPYEQYF
v_gene: TRBV7-2
abundance: -
j_gene: TRBJ2-7
len: 16
d_gene: TRBD2

CDR3nt: TGTGCCAGTAGTATACAATCAGGGGCCAACTATGGCTACACCTTC
CDR3aa: CASSIQSGANYGYTF
v_gene: TRBV19
abundance: few
j_gene: TRBJ1-2
len: 15
d_gene: -

CDR3nt: TGTGCCAGCAGTTACGCGACAGGGTTCGCTGGAAACACCATATATTTT
CDR3aa: CASSYATGFAGNTIYF
v_gene: TRBV6-2/TRBV6-3
abundance: -
j_gene: TRBJ1-3
len: 16
d_gene: TRBD1

CDR3nt: TGCGCCAGCAGCTTGGGGTCTCTAGCGGGGGGTAATACGCAGTATTTT
CDR3aa: CASSLGSLAGGNTQYF
v_gene: TRBV5-1
abundance: -
j_gene: TRBJ2-3
len: 16
d_gene: TRBD2

CDR3nt: TGTGCCACCAGTGATCCGTTTGGGAGTAATGAGCAGTTCTTC
CDR3aa: CATSDPFGSNEQFF
v_gene: TRBV24-1
abundance: -
j_gene: TRBJ2-1
len: 14
d_gene: -

CDR3nt: TGTGCCAGCAGCAAATCTTCCCTTGAGCGGGGGGATAGCACAGATACGCAGTATTTT
CDR3aa: CASSKSSLERGDSTDTQYF
v_gene: TRBV9
abundance: -
j_gene: TRBJ2-3
len: 19
d_gene: TRBD2

CDR3nt: TGTGCCAGCAGCTTGGCCCCCATTCCTAACTATGGCTACACCTTC
CDR3aa: CASSLAPIPNYGYTF
v_gene: TRBV5-5
abundance: -
j_gene: TRBJ1-2
len: 15
d_gene: -

CDR3nt: TGTGCCAGCAGCCAGGGACTAGCGGGGCACAATGAGCAGTTCTTC
CDR3aa: CASSQGLAGHNEQFF
v_gene: TRBV27
abundance: -
j_gene: TRBJ2-1
len: 15
d_gene: TRBD2

CDR3nt: TGCGCCAGCAGCCAAGCAACGGGACAGGGGGCTTGGAACACTGAAGCTTTCTTT
CDR3aa: CASSQATGQGAWNTEAFF
v_gene: TRBV4-3
abundance: -
j_gene: TRBJ1-1
len: 18
d_gene: TRBD1

CDR3nt: TGCAGCGTTACGGGACAGGGTAGCTATGGCTACACCTTC
CDR3aa: CSVTGQGSYGYTF
v_gene: TRBV29-1
abundance: few
j_gene: TRBJ1-2
len: 13
d_gene: TRBD1

CDR3nt: TGTGCCAGCAGAAGGAGCGGTGACACCGGGGAGCTGTTTTTT
CDR3aa: CASRRSGDTGELFF
v_gene: TRBV6-5
abundance: -
j_gene: TRBJ2-2
len: 14
d_gene: -

CDR3nt: TGTGCCAGCAGCAAGCCGGGAGACACAGATACGCAGTATTTT
CDR3aa: CASSKPGDTDTQYF
v_gene: TRBV7-9
abundance: -
j_gene: TRBJ2-3
len: 14
d_gene: -

CDR3nt: TGTGCCAGCTCACGTGGACAGGGGGTCTCGGCTTTCTTT
CDR3aa: CASSRGQGVSAFF
v_gene: TRBV18
abundance: -
j_gene: TRBJ1-1
len: 13
d_gene: TRBD1

CDR3nt: TGTGCCAGCAGACTGCAGGGGGGCTACACCTTC
CDR3aa: CASRLQGGYTF
v_gene: TRBV6-5
abundance: -
j_gene: TRBJ1-2
len: 11
d_gene: -

CDR3nt: TGTGCCATCAGAAGGACTAGCGGGGGAGATACGCAGTATTTT
CDR3aa: CAIRRTSGGDTQYF
v_gene: TRBV10-3
abundance: once
j_gene: TRBJ2-3
len: 14
d_gene: TRBD2